Each of the 25 T cell receptor beta chains below was sequenced from the same sample in a study of cytomegalovirus exposure and HLA in healthy donors. The PCR ran on 60 Vbeta and 13 Jbeta primers. Method: immunoSEQ multiplex PCR; TCRdb's copy keeps in-frame clones and lacks some. The sample gives about 73,000 clones, 75% of which show up once; 9.5% to 15% is in the top ten. Sequencing was done on a sample of PBMCs. The receptor source for this set is a man aged 65-85 years in good health and CMV-seronegative.

This chain connects TRBV5-1 to TRBJ2-7; 14 bases fit TRBD2. CDR3 length: 15 amino acids. V dropped 3 bases and J dropped 6; count of bases not matched to a gene: 5. Germline CDR1 is SGHRS and CDR2 is YFSETQ. The chain's CDR3 is CASSSTGLAGGEQYF. In DNA, the CDR3 is TGCGCCAGCAGCTCCACAGGACTAGCGGGAGGCGAGCAGTACTTC.

This chain connects TRBV5-1 to TRBJ1-1, with 8 bases that match TRBD1. Germline V lookup: CDR1 SGHRS, CDR2 YFSETQ. The CDR3 is 15 amino acids. Trimming removed 4 bases from V and 4 bases from J; junction bases left unmatched: 9. CDR3 coding DNA: TGCGCCAGCAGCCCTGATGTAGACAGGGGCACTGAAGCTTTCTTT. Protein product: CASSPDVDRGTEAFF. The full variable domain, in which reference TRBV5-1 and TRBJ1-1 provide the parts outside the CDR3, is KAGVTQTPRYLIKTRGQQVTLSCSPISGHRSVSWYQQTPGQGLQFLFEYFSETQRNKGNFPGRFSGRQFSNSRSEMNVSTLELGDSALYLCASSPDVDRGTEAFFGQGTRLTVV.

The V gene is TRBV11-3, the J gene TRBJ2-1; TRBD2 matches 13 bases. The CDR3 sequence is 18 residues long. The germline V gene has CDR1 SGHNT and CDR2 YENEEA. V lost 5 bases to trimming and J lost 5 bases; unmatched junction nucleotides: 12. The CDR3 loop reads CASSPGLAGEGFHNEQFF. CDR3 sequence (DNA): TGTGCCAGCAGCCCTGGACTAGCGGGGGAAGGATTCCACAATGAGCAGTTCTTC.

V and J are TRBV27 and TRBJ2-2, with 8 positions matching TRBD2. Germline-derived CDR1 and CDR2 are MNHEY and SMNVEV (reference sequence). The CDR3 length is 16 residues. The ends lost 3 bases at V and 1 base at J; junction bases unmatched: 4. CDR3 residues: CASSFNAGGNTGELFF. Written as DNA, the CDR3 is TGTGCCAGCAGTTTTAACGCGGGGGGGAACACCGGGGAGCTGTTTTTT.

V usage is TRBV29-1 and J usage is TRBJ2-5; 9 bases agree with TRBD1. The DNA end favors TRBJ2-7, so the J call may be wrong. This CDR3 has 13 amino acids. The V gene's germline CDR1 is SQVTM and CDR2 ANQGSEA. In DNA, the CDR3 is TGCAGCGTTGCCGGGACAGGGACCTACGAGCAGTACTTC. Translating gives CSVAGTGTYEQYF.

V usage is TRBV6-6 and J usage is TRBJ2-1; D is unresolved. Trimming cost V 3 bases and J 6 bases, with 12 bases left between them. There are 14 residues in the CDR3. Germline V gene sequence: CDR1 MNHNY, CDR2 SVGAGI (reference sequence). The CDR3 coding sequence is TGTGCCAGCAGTTATTCCCGAGCCGGCAATGAGCAGTTCTTC. This sequence encodes CASSYSRAGNEQFF.

This chain joins TRBV9 and TRBJ2-7; the D gene is possibly TRBD1 (6 bases). Between the trimmed V and J ends, which lost 0 bases and 2 bases, there was a span of 12 bases. CDR3 length: 15 residues. Germline CDR1 and CDR2: SGDLS and YYNGEE. The CDR3 DNA is TGTGCCAGCAGCGTAGGGGTGACAGGTCCCTACGAGCAGTACTTC. Translating it yields CASSVGVTGPYEQYF.

This rearrangement joins TRBV18 to TRBJ2-2; D may be TRBD1 (5 bases). V was pared by 3 bases and J by 4 bases, with 18 bases between. The CDR3 sequence is 17 residues long. CDR1 KGHSH and CDR2 LQKENI come from the germline V gene. CDR3 sequence reads: CASSPYRQGSSTGELFF. DNA of the CDR3: TGTGCCAGCTCACCGTATCGGCAGGGATCATCCACCGGGGAGCTGTTTTTT.

V and J are TRBV18 and TRBJ1-5; D is possibly TRBD1 (6 bases). Trimming removed 2 bases from V and 2 bases from J, with 13 bases in between. This CDR3 is 16 amino acids long. The germline CDR1 and CDR2 sequences are KGHSH and LQKENI. The CDR3 here is CASSPEDRRRNQPQHF. The CDR3 nucleotides are TGTGCCAGCTCACCAGAAGACAGGAGGCGCAATCAGCCCCAGCATTTT. Full variable domain (outside the CDR3, taken from reference TRBV18 and TRBJ1-5): NAGVMQNPRHLVRRRGQEARLRCSPMKGHSHVYWYRQLPEEGLKFMVYLQKENIIDESGMPKERFSAEFPKEGPSILRIQQVVRGDSAAYFCASSPEDRRRNQPQHFGDGTRLSIL.

This clone was found a few times. The genes are TRBV10-1 and TRBJ2-2; TRBD1 aligns across 8 bases. V shed 6 bases and J 6 bases; nucleotides not matched to a gene: 6. This CDR3 region has 14 residues. Germline V lookup: CDR1 WNHNN, CDR2 SYGVQD (reference sequence). DNA for the CDR3: TGCGCCAGCAGCGAAGGACAGGGTCCCGGGGAGCTGTTTTTT. It encodes CASSEGQGPGELFF.

The rearrangement joins TRBV6-5 to TRBJ2-3; perhaps TRBD2 as D (7 bases). Germline CDR1 is MNHEY and CDR2 is SVGAGI. This CDR3 has 14 amino acids. Trimming stripped 6 bases from V and 1 base from J, with 11 bases between. CDR3 coding DNA: TGTGCCAGCAGAGGGGGGGTACGCACAGATACGCAGTATTTT. It translates to CASRGGVRTDTQYF.

The CDR3 coding sequence is TGTGCCAGCAGCTCTCCCCCCGAGGGGCTAGCGGGAGGGCCCTCCTCCTACAATGAGCAGTTCTTC. Residues: CASSSPPEGLAGGPSSYNEQFF. The V call is TRBV9, the J call TRBJ2-1; the match to TRBD2 covers 12 bases. J gave up 0 bases and V 4 bases, and 20 bases lay outside the gene matches. In germline, CDR1 is SGDLS, CDR2 YYNGEE. The CDR3 extends over 22 amino acids.

The J gene is TRBJ2-1, the V gene TRBV7-8; TRBD1 might be the D (6 bases). The CDR3 extends over 15 amino acids. Germline V gives CDR1 SGHVS, CDR2 FQNEAQ. The ends were cut back, 5 bases at V and 5 bases at J, with 16 bases in the middle. As DNA, the CDR3 is TGTGCCAGCAGCCCATGGACAGCCGGCAACAATGAGCAGTTCTTC. This encodes CASSPWTAGNNEQFF.

The rearrangement joins TRBV6-6 to TRBJ2-3; TRBD2 matches 9 bases. V shed 4 bases, J shed 4 bases, and the junction held 6 bases outside the gene matches. Germline V gene sequence: CDR1 MNHNY, CDR2 SVGAGI (reference sequence). CDR3 length: 15 residues. The CDR3 region has the DNA TGTGCCAGCAGTTCCGGGACTAGCTTTTCAGATACGCAGTATTTT. It is translated as CASSSGTSFSDTQYF.

This clone was found once. The J gene is TRBJ1-2, the V gene TRBV25-1, with D unresolved. Germline V gene sequence: CDR1 MGHDK, CDR2 SYGVNS. Trimming cost V 5 bases and J 14 bases, with 24 bases left between them. CDR3 length: 14 amino acids. CDR3 residues: CASSKTGVAMAMTF. CDR3 DNA sequence: TGTGCCAGCAGTAAGACTGGCGTCGCTATGGCTATGACCTTC.

The count of this clone is one. The V gene is TRBV15, the J gene TRBJ2-3; 9 bases match TRBD1. This CDR3 is 14 amino acids long. The germline V gene has CDR1 LNHNV and CDR2 YYDKDF (reference sequence). Unmatched junction bases numbered 3, after V lost 8 bases and J lost 0 bases. Written as DNA, the CDR3 is TGTGCCACCGGGACAGGGAGAAGCACAGATACGCAGTATTTT. This gives the protein CATGTGRSTDTQYF.

CDR3 sequence reads: CASSDQGYEQYF. As DNA, the CDR3 is TGTGCCAGCAGTGACCAGGGATACGAGCAGTACTTC. V and J are TRBV6-5 and TRBJ2-7; a weak D match, TRBD1 (5 bases). This CDR3 comprises 12 residues. Per the germline V gene, CDR1 is MNHEY and CDR2 is SVGAGI. The germline V and J ends were trimmed by 5 bases and 4 bases, with 9 bases remaining between them.

This chain uses TRBV5-4 with TRBJ2-7; 7 positions match TRBD1. Germline V lookup: CDR1 SGHNT, CDR2 YYREEE (reference sequence). V was pared by 0 bases and J by 6 bases, with 6 bases of the junction left unmatched. This CDR3 has 14 amino acids. DNA for the CDR3: TGTGCCAGCAGCTTGGCCCCGACAGGGCGCGAGCAGTACTTC. It specifies CASSLAPTGREQYF.

V is TRBV13 and J is TRBJ2-3, with D possibly TRBD2 on 5 matching bases. CDR1 is PRHDT, CDR2 FYEKMQ, per germline (reference sequence). V lost 5 bases to trimming and J lost 4 bases, with 10 bases between them. CDR3 length equals 13 residues. CDR3 in DNA: TGTGCCAGCAGCCTCCGGGGTCCAGATACGCAGTATTTT. It is translated as CASSLRGPDTQYF.

On this clone: An end of the junction differs from the germline gene, which may be a read error. V usage is TRBV7-8 and J usage is TRBJ2-7, with 7 bases that match TRBD2. There are 14 residues in the CDR3. Germline lookup yields CDR1 SGHVS and CDR2 FQNEAQ. CDR3 in amino acids: CASSLAAHTYEQYF. Written as DNA, the CDR3 is TGTGCCAGCAGCCTAGCGGCCCACACCTACGAGCAGTACTTC.

This clone was seen a handful of times. V is TRBV6-5 and J is TRBJ1-5; the D gene is possibly TRBD1 (6 bases). The V gene lost 5 bases and the J gene lost 3 bases, with 11 bases spanning the gap. The germline V gene encodes CDR1 MNHEY and CDR2 SVGAGI. CDR3 length: 14 residues. The CDR3 region is CASSANRVNQPQHF. In DNA form, the CDR3 reads TGTGCCAGCAGTGCCAACAGGGTCAATCAGCCCCAGCATTTT.

Remarks on this clone: A junction boundary mismatches the germline segment, possibly from a read error. This chain uses TRBV18 with TRBJ1-1; tentative D call: TRBD1 (6 bases). In germline, CDR1 is KGHSH, CDR2 LQKENI. The CDR3 contains 12 residues. CDR3 sequence (DNA): TGTGCCAGCCCACCTCCAACAGGGACAGCTTTCTTT. Translated: CASPPPTGTAFF.

V gene TRBV7-9 combines with J gene TRBJ2-5, with D perhaps matching TRBD2 (5 bases). Trimming left V 5 bases short and J 5 bases short, with 18 bases between. CDR1 and CDR2 from the germline V gene are SEHNR and FQNEAQ (reference sequence). This CDR3 has 15 residues. CDR3 coding DNA: TGTGCCAGCAGCCAGCTGGCCGGGGTAGGGGAGACCCAGTACTTC. Residues: CASSQLAGVGETQYF.

In DNA, the CDR3 is TGTGCCAGCAGCTTAGCGGGACTAGCGGGGGGGTTAAGCACAGATACGCAGTATTTT. Amino acids: CASSLAGLAGGLSTDTQYF. This chain links TRBV7-2 with TRBJ2-3, with 16 bases that match TRBD2. The CDR3 has 19 residues. Germline V gene sequence: CDR1 SGHTA, CDR2 FQGNSA. V dropped 0 bases and J dropped 0; count of bases not matched to a gene: 3.

The J gene is TRBJ2-1, the V gene TRBV29-1, with 7 bases aligning to TRBD2. Germline lookup yields CDR1 SQVTM and CDR2 ANQGSEA. Unmatched junction bases numbered 9, after V lost 7 bases and J lost 3 bases. This CDR3 has 14 residues. The CDR3 sequence is CSATLADNYNEQFF. Written as DNA, the CDR3 is TGCAGCGCCACCCTAGCGGACAACTACAATGAGCAGTTCTTC.